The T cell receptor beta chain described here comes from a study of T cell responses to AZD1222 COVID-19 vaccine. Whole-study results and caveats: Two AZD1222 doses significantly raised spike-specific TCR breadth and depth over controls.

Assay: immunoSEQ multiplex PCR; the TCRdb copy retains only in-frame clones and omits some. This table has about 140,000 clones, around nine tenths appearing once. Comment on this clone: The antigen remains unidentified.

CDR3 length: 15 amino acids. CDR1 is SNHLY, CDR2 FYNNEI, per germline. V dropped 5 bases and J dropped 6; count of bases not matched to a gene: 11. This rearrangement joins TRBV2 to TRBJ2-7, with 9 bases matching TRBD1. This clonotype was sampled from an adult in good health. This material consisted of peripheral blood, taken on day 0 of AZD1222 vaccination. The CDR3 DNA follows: TGTGCCAGCAGTCGACCGGGACAGGGCCAAGTCGAGCAGTACTTC. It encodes CASSRPGQGQVEQYF.